This passage covers 17 T cell receptor beta chains from one sample sequenced in a study of metastatic and nonmetastatic thyroid tumors. With MiXCR, TCRdb called clones anew from the PCR reads. In the table there are tens of thousands of clones, about a sixth of which are singletons. Nobody among the patients had been given any treatment before thyroid surgery. Sequenced input: tumor tissue. The receptors shown here come from a female donor with papillary thyroid cancer or a benign thyroid nodule (not recorded which). Some clones in this sample may be carry-over from other donors' samples.

This clone was seen ten or more times. The chain is built from TRBV4-2 and TRBJ1-4; no reliable D call. Germline V CDR1 and CDR2: LGHNA, YNFKEQ. V dropped 0 bases and J dropped 9 bases, with 14 bases sitting between them. The CDR3 totals 15 residues. This CDR3 is CASSQEESYRKKLFF. The CDR3 DNA is TGTGCCAGCAGCCAAGAAGAGTCGTACCGGAAAAAACTGTTTTTT.

Concerning this clone: A much larger clone sits a single nucleotide away, making a read error possible. The rearrangement uses TRBV29-1 and TRBJ2-7, with 8 bases aligning to TRBD1. The germline CDR1 and CDR2 sequences are SQVTM and ANQGSEA. The CDR3 spans 12 residues. CDR3: CIVRTGLNEQYF. CDR3 nucleotide sequence: TGCATCGTCAGGACAGGGTTAAACGAGCAGTACTTC.

In regard to this clone: Being one base from a much bigger clone, this may be a read error. The V and J genes are TRBV20-1 and TRBJ2-5; no firm D call. The germline V and J ends were trimmed by 8 bases and 2 bases, with 12 bases remaining between them. Germline-derived CDR1 and CDR2 are DFQATT and SNEGSKA (reference sequence). The length of the CDR3 is 12 residues. The CDR3 reads CSFPDRQETQYF. The CDR3 bases are TGCAGTTTCCCGGACCGGCAAGAGACCCAGTACTTC.

This clone came up many times. The rearrangement links TRBV6-2 or TRBV6-3 to TRBJ1-5; the match to TRBD1 covers 8 bases. Germline values: CDR1 MNHEY, CDR2 SVGEGT. There are 15 residues in the CDR3. The J segment lost 6 bases and the V segment lost 5 bases, leaving 9 bases of the junction unmatched. CDR3 nucleotide sequence: TGTGCCAGCAGTCCCGTTAGACAGGGGCGTCAGCCCCAGCATTTT. Its translation is CASSPVRQGRQPQHF.

This clone was seen at least ten times. The chain couples TRBV2 to TRBJ2-7; D remains unclear. In germline, CDR1 is SNHLY, CDR2 FYNNEI. V gave up 4 bases and J gave up 10 bases, with 14 bases separating them. This CDR3 contains 12 residues. The CDR3 DNA sequence: TGTGCCAGCAGTGGGGCGAGGTTGACACAGTACTTC. Residues: CASSGARLTQYF.

The table lists this clone with a count of one. The gene calls are TRBV30 and TRBJ1-6; tentatively, D is TRBD1 (5 bases). The CDR3 loop spans 16 amino acids. V lost 2 bases and J lost 9, with 20 bases in between. Germline V gene lookup returns CDR1 GTSNPN and CDR2 SVGIG (reference sequence). The CDR3 DNA is TGTGCCTGGAGTACTTTCTGGACAACAGACCTTTCACCCCTCCACTTT. This gives the protein CAWSTFWTTDLSPLHF.

About this clone itself: A read error may explain this, as a much larger clone is one base away. The chain employs TRBV27 and TRBJ2-7; no clear D gene. The DNA end is more similar to TRBJ2-5, so the J call may be wrong. CDR1 is MNHEY and CDR2 is SMNVEV in the germline V gene (reference sequence). This CDR3 has 13 residues. CDR3 bases: TGTGTCAGCAGCGATCAGGCGCGGGAGACCCAGTACTTC. This gives the protein CVSSDQARETQYF.

This clone has at least ten counts. The chain has TRBV19 and TRBJ1-2; D is uncertain. Looked up from germline, CDR1 is LNHDA and CDR2 is SQIVND (reference sequence). The ends were cut back, 1 base at V and 0 bases at J, with 12 bases in the middle. This CDR3 comprises 16 residues. The CDR3 nucleotides are TGTGCCAGTAGTATAGTACGGCCTCAACCTAACTATGGCTACACCTTC. Its translation is CASSIVRPQPNYGYTF. The full variable domain, its missing parts supplied by reference TRBV19 and TRBJ1-2, is DGGITQSPKYLFRKEGQNVTLSCEQNLNHDAMYWYRQDPGQGLRLIYYSQIVNDFQKGDIAEGYSVSREKKESFPLTVTSAQKNPTAFYLCASSIVRPQPNYGYTFGSGTRLTVV.

This clone was found many times. This chain connects TRBV4-3 to TRBJ1-2; no firm D call. Germline CDR1 reads LGHNA; CDR2 reads YSLEER. Trimming removed 8 bases from V and 6 bases from J, with 19 bases in between. The CDR3 totals 14 residues. CDR3 residues: CASRPELTTDGYTF. The CDR3 nucleotides read TGCGCCAGCCGACCTGAGCTAACGACGGATGGCTACACCTTC.

This clone was seen more than once but under ten times. Being one base from a much bigger clone, this may be a read error. This same CDR3 is encoded by further DNA sequences in the sample. This chain joins TRBV25-1 and TRBJ2-5, with D possibly matching TRBD2 (5 bases). CDR3 length: 13 amino acids. Germline CDR1 reads MGHDK; CDR2 reads SYGVNS. CDR3 region: CASSVWGEETQYF. CDR3 nucleotide sequence: TGTGCCAGTAGTGTTTGGGGAGAAGAGACCCAGTACTTC.

In regard to this clone: This could be a read error, since a much larger clone is one nucleotide away. The chain joins TRBV2 to TRBJ1-5, with TRBD1 as a possible D gene (5 bases). Per germline, CDR1 SNHLY and CDR2 FYNNEI. This CDR3 region has 13 residues. Trimming took 7 bases from V and 8 from J, leaving 15 bases between them. The CDR3: CASNSGEREPQHF. DNA for the CDR3: TGTGCCAGCAACTCGGGGGAGAGGGAGCCCCAGCATTTT. The full variable domain, with the rest looked up from reference TRBV2 and TRBJ1-5, is EPEVTQTPSHQVTQMGQEVILRCVPISNHLYFYWYRQILGQKVEFLVSFYNNEISEKSEIFDDQFSVERPDGSNFTLKIRSTKLEDSAMYFCASNSGEREPQHFGDGTRLSIL.

This clone was counted at least ten times. This sequence joins TRBV29-1 and TRBJ1-2; no clear D. The germline V gene encodes CDR1 SQVTM and CDR2 ANQGSEA. The CDR3 length is 10 residues. V was clipped by 3 bases and J by 11 bases, with 10 bases between them. The CDR3 DNA reads TGCAGCGTTGACACGCCAAAGTACACCTTC. As protein: CSVDTPKYTF.

About this clone: A single base separates this from a much larger clone, so it may be a read error. This sample also contains other DNA sequences that code for the same CDR3. V and J are TRBV4-1 and TRBJ1-5; no clear D. Germline V lookup: CDR1 MGHRA, CDR2 YSYEKL. This CDR3 region has 16 residues. The ends were cut back, 0 bases at V and 0 bases at J, with 9 bases in the middle. CDR3 bases: TGCGCCAGCAGCCAAGAATTATCAAATAGCAATCAGCCCCAGCATTTT. It is translated as CASSQELSNSNQPQHF.

V gene TRBV10-3 combines with J gene TRBJ2-7; TRBD2 matches 8 bases. This CDR3 spans 13 amino acids. Germline values: CDR1 ENHRY, CDR2 SYGVKD. After removal of 10 bases from V and 2 bases from J, the junction contained 7 bases not matched to a gene. This chain's CDR3 is CATKAGETYEQYF. The CDR3 nucleotides are TGTGCCACAAAAGCGGGGGAGACCTACGAGCAGTACTTC.

By sample fraction, this clone is medium-sized. This same CDR3 is encoded by further DNA sequences in the sample. This rearrangement joins TRBV28 to TRBJ1-1; perhaps TRBD1 as D (5 bases). V dropped 1 base and J dropped 5 bases, with 11 bases sitting between them. The length of the CDR3 is 14 residues. Germline values: CDR1 MDHEN, CDR2 SYDVKM. CDR3 residues: CASSLLGGGTEAFF. The CDR3 DNA sequence: TGTGCCAGCAGTTTATTGGGGGGAGGGACTGAAGCTTTCTTT. The complete variable domain, with remaining parts taken from reference TRBV28 and TRBJ1-1, reads DVKVTQSSRYLVKRTGEKVFLECVQDMDHENMFWYRQDPGLGLRLIYFSYDVKMKEKGDIPEGYSVSREKKERFSLILESASTNQTSMYLCASSLLGGGTEAFFGQGTRLTVV.

Ten or more counts support this clone. The chain is built from TRBV18 and TRBJ2-2, with no clear D. The CDR3 runs 16 residues. The V gene's germline CDR1 is KGHSH and CDR2 LQKENI. The V gene lost 2 bases and the J gene lost 0 bases, with 10 bases spanning the gap. DNA for the CDR3: TGTGCCAGCTCACCAGAACAGTTAACGAACACCGGGGAGCTGTTTTTT. Translation: CASSPEQLTNTGELFF.

This clone was counted many times. V is TRBV7-9 and J is TRBJ1-1; 9 bases agree with TRBD1. The CDR3 sequence is 15 residues long. Germline V gene lookup returns CDR1 SEHNR and CDR2 FQNEAQ (reference sequence). Trimming at V came to 4 bases and at J to 3 bases, leaving 6 bases not matched to a gene. The CDR3 nucleotides are TGTGCCAGCAGCTCTAGGACAGGGGAGTACACTGAAGCTTTCTTT. Translated, it gives CASSSRTGEYTEAFF.